This T cell receptor beta chain was retrieved from a study of cytomegalovirus exposure and HLA in healthy donors. General study points: Association of approximately 18,000 TCR beta sequences with HLA alleles was found at 0.05 false discovery rate in a later analysis. For TCR beta chains, V- and J-gene trimming was later linked to a missense DCLRE1C variant. From TCR beta sequences, most subjects' HLA-A and HLA-B alleles were reportedly predicted accurately.

V lost 6 bases and J lost 4; bases outside the gene matches: 13. CDR3 size: 17 residues. The germline CDR1 and CDR2 sequences are LNHNV and YYDKDF (reference sequence). Worth noting for this clone: Its antigen is still unknown.

Primers included in the PCR were 60 Vbeta and 13 Jbeta primers. This table comes from immunoSEQ multiplex PCR, and its TCRdb copy is limited to in-frame clones, with some not included. Here the sample spans some 130,000 clones, around 75% being singletons. Sequenced sample: PBMCs. This receptor was obtained from a female donor in good health and CMV-seronegative. The chain links TRBV15 to TRBJ1-1; 11 bases line up with TRBD1. The CDR3 DNA is TGTGCCACCAGGGATTTAAGGACAGGGGGCAGGAGCACTGAAGCTTTCTTT. Protein: CATRDLRTGGRSTEAFF.